This T cell receptor (beta chain) was recovered during a study of Ad26.COV2.S vaccination and SARS-CoV-2 variants. Study-wide background: By the intramuscular route, Ad26.COV2.S was given once, or twice 56 days apart. Regarding the study as a whole: The study found similar non-spike TCR breadth in vaccine and placebo recipients. Ad26.COV2.S recipients had broader spike-specific TCRs (P = 0.0014).

V shed 0 bases and J shed 6 bases, with 6 bases lying between them. Germline CDR1 reads SGHAT; CDR2 reads FQNNGV. The CDR3 loop spans 13 amino acids. Treatment here: around 19 received Ad26.COV2.S at low or high dose, single or two shots; about 5 received placebo; per-sample allocation not given. Sampling happened 63 days after the first vaccine or placebo injection. Data came from immunoSEQ multiplex PCR; TCRdb stores just in-frame clones and leaves some out. The repertoire holds hundreds of thousands of clones, more than 70% seen once, with about 1.5% in the top ten. The table lists this clone with a count of one. The antigen is undetermined.

The sample consisted of peripheral blood, taken in a trial of Ad26.COV2.S vaccine versus placebo. The chain joins TRBV11-2 to TRBJ1-5; D gene uncertain. This receptor was obtained from a person aged 18-65 years who received the Ad26.COV2.S COVID-19 vaccine or a placebo. The CDR3 DNA reads TGTGCCAGCAGCTTAGATCGAATTCAGCCCCAGCATTTT. It is translated as CASSLDRIQPQHF.